This TCR beta chain was found in a study of shared clonotypes between healthy human individuals. This CDR3 has 16 residues. Germline loops: CDR1 KGHSH, CDR2 LQKENI. V lost 3 bases, J lost 0 bases, and 12 bases lay in between. Donors, healthy HIV-negative adults, lacked recent acute infections or vaccinations. The data were produced by immunoSEQ multiplex PCR, yet TCRdb's version contains in-frame clones alone and is incomplete. The table records over a million clones, approximately 98% of them present only once. The material sequenced was naive CD4+ T cells sorted from blood. The subset: CD45RA+ positively selected. The TCR originated in a man under 40 in good health. The chain has TRBV18 and TRBJ2-4; a weak D match, TRBD2 (5 bases). This CDR3 reads CASSPLAPLAKNIQYF. The CDR3 nucleotides are TGTGCCAGCTCACCCTTAGCGCCCCTAGCCAAAAACATTCAGTACTTC.